This is a list of T cell receptor beta chains from one sample in a study of CD8+ T cells in alopecia areata. TCRdb keeps only in-frame clones here, not all; method: immunoSEQ multiplex PCR. The sample has roughly 250,000 clones; roughly two thirds are singletons. The sequencing used CD4+ T cells sorted from blood, collected at week 0. These receptors all stem from a human donor with alopecia areata. Each CDR3 is given with its conserved first and last residue. A D gene is named only where the DNA matches it firmly. Size is omitted from some rows. Given values are once, few, many or a class for expanded clones.

J gene: TRBJ2-1
clone size: few
V gene: TRBV6-5
D gene: TRBD1
CDR3 DNA: TGTGCCAGCAGTAGACAGGGTCTAGGCAATGAGCAGTTCTTC
CDR3 protein: CASSRQGLGNEQFF

J gene: TRBJ1-1
clone size: once
V gene: TRBV30
D gene: .
CDR3 DNA: TGTGCCTGGAGGGAATTTCGACAGGCCACTAACACTGAAGCTTTCTTT
CDR3 protein: CAWREFRQATNTEAFF

J gene: TRBJ1-2
clone size: .
V gene: TRBV9
D gene: .
CDR3 DNA: TGTGCCAGCAGCGTAGGCCAGAACTATGGCTACACCTTC
CDR3 protein: CASSVGQNYGYTF

J gene: TRBJ2-7
clone size: .
V gene: TRBV10-3
D gene: .
CDR3 DNA: TGTGCCATCAGTCCTGGACAACCCTACGAGCAGTACTTC
CDR3 protein: CAISPGQPYEQYF

J gene: TRBJ2-7
clone size: .
V gene: TRBV25-1
D gene: TRBD2
CDR3 DNA: TGTGCCAGCAGTCCGACTAGCGGGGGGCCCAGCTCCTACGAGCAGTACTTC
CDR3 protein: CASSPTSGGPSSYEQYF

J gene: TRBJ2-7
clone size: .
V gene: TRBV30
D gene: TRBD2
CDR3 DNA: TGTGCCTGGGGGTCAAGCGGGGACCGATCCTACGAGCAGTACTTC
CDR3 protein: CAWGSSGDRSYEQYF

J gene: TRBJ1-2
clone size: .
V gene: TRBV29-1
D gene: .
CDR3 DNA: TGCAGCGTTGAGGTCGCAAACTATGGCTACACCTTC
CDR3 protein: CSVEVANYGYTF

J gene: TRBJ2-3
clone size: .
V gene: TRBV30
D gene: TRBD2
CDR3 DNA: TGTGCCTGGAGTGTACTAGCGGGCTACACAGATACGCAGTATTTT
CDR3 protein: CAWSVLAGYTDTQYF

J gene: TRBJ1-4
clone size: .
V gene: TRBV19
D gene: .
CDR3 DNA: TGTGCCAGTAACCGTCTGGGCACCCTTGCAACTAATGAAAAACTGTTTTTT
CDR3 protein: CASNRLGTLATNEKLFF

J gene: TRBJ1-6
clone size: .
V gene: TRBV9
D gene: TRBD1
CDR3 DNA: TGTGCCAGCAGCGGGAGGACAGGGGAATCCTATAATTCACCCCTCCACTTT
CDR3 protein: CASSGRTGESYNSPLHF

J gene: TRBJ1-5
clone size: .
V gene: TRBV30
D gene: .
CDR3 DNA: TGTGCCTGGAGGCAGGGAATGGGCAATCAGCCCCAGCATTTT
CDR3 protein: CAWRQGMGNQPQHF

J gene: TRBJ1-6
clone size: .
V gene: TRBV15
D gene: .
CDR3 DNA: TGTGCCACCAGCAGGGGGGGGACATCCTCACCCCTCCACTTT
CDR3 protein: CATSRGGTSSPLHF

J gene: TRBJ1-2
clone size: once
V gene: TRBV7-2
D gene: TRBD1
CDR3 DNA: TGTGCCAGCAGATCAACAGGGGGCTATGGCTACACCTTC
CDR3 protein: CASRSTGGYGYTF

J gene: TRBJ1-1
clone size: .
V gene: TRBV29-1
D gene: .
CDR3 DNA: TGCAGCGCCCGAAGGGCAGGGCATAACACTGAAGCTTTCTTT
CDR3 protein: CSARRAGHNTEAFF

J gene: TRBJ1-5
clone size: .
V gene: TRBV27
D gene: .
CDR3 DNA: TGTGCCATCTACCGAGGTGATCAGCCCCAGCATTTT
CDR3 protein: CAIYRGDQPQHF

J gene: TRBJ2-5
clone size: once
V gene: TRBV5-1
D gene: TRBD2
CDR3 DNA: TGCGCCAGTACGACTAGCGGGAGGGGCCAAGAGACCCAGTACTTC
CDR3 protein: CASTTSGRGQETQYF

J gene: TRBJ1-6
clone size: .
V gene: TRBV27
D gene: .
CDR3 DNA: TGTGCCAGCAGTTTAATAAGGCAGGGTAATTCACCCCTCCACTTT
CDR3 protein: CASSLIRQGNSPLHF

J gene: TRBJ2-5
clone size: .
V gene: TRBV2
D gene: .
CDR3 DNA: TGTGCCAGCAGTGATCTGATTTGGGGGGAGACCCAGTACTTC
CDR3 protein: CASSDLIWGETQYF

J gene: TRBJ1-1
clone size: .
V gene: TRBV7-2
D gene: .
CDR3 DNA: TGTGCCAGCAGCTTAGCAGGGATGAACACTGAAGCTTTCTTT
CDR3 protein: CASSLAGMNTEAFF

J gene: TRBJ1-1
clone size: few
V gene: TRBV7-9
D gene: TRBD1
CDR3 DNA: TGTGCCAGCAGTCCGGGACAGGGAAACACTGAAGCTTTCTTT
CDR3 protein: CASSPGQGNTEAFF

J gene: TRBJ2-7
clone size: .
V gene: TRBV5-1
D gene: .
CDR3 DNA: TGCGCCAGCAGCTCCCTGGCAGGGCAAGGCGAGCAGTACTTC
CDR3 protein: CASSSLAGQGEQYF

J gene: TRBJ1-1
clone size: .
V gene: TRBV6-5
D gene: .
CDR3 DNA: TGTGCCAGCAGTTACAGGTCTAGGAACACTGAAGCTTTCTTT
CDR3 protein: CASSYRSRNTEAFF

J gene: TRBJ1-2
clone size: .
V gene: TRBV4-2
D gene: .
CDR3 DNA: TGTGCCAGCAGCCAAGATTGGCGGGCCACCGATACGGGATACACCTTC
CDR3 protein: CASSQDWRATDTGYTF

J gene: TRBJ1-5
clone size: few
V gene: TRBV29-1
D gene: .
CDR3 DNA: TGCAGCGCTGGGGGGACCAATCAGCCCCAGCATTTT
CDR3 protein: CSAGGTNQPQHF

J gene: TRBJ1-2
clone size: .
V gene: TRBV4-1
D gene: .
CDR3 DNA: TGCGCCAGCAGCCAAAGGGACGGCTCAGGCTACACCTTC
CDR3 protein: CASSQRDGSGYTF

J gene: TRBJ1-2
clone size: .
V gene: TRBV7-3
D gene: TRBD1
CDR3 DNA: TGTGCCAGCAGCCCCGGGACAGGTTATGGCTACACCTTC
CDR3 protein: CASSPGTGYGYTF

J gene: TRBJ2-7
clone size: few
V gene: TRBV29-1
D gene: .
CDR3 DNA: TGCAGCGGGACACAGTGGGACGAGCAGTACTTC
CDR3 protein: CSGTQWDEQYF

J gene: TRBJ2-3
clone size: .
V gene: TRBV5-6
D gene: .
CDR3 DNA: TGTGCCAGCAGCCCAGCGAGGACCACAGATACGCAGTATTTT
CDR3 protein: CASSPARTTDTQYF

J gene: TRBJ2-7
clone size: .
V gene: TRBV30
D gene: .
CDR3 DNA: TGTGCCTGGAGTCCTCTGGGGCTCTCGGGGGAGCAGTACTTC
CDR3 protein: CAWSPLGLSGEQYF

J gene: TRBJ1-1
clone size: .
V gene: TRBV14
D gene: .
CDR3 DNA: TGTGCCAGCAGCCAAGGGACGAACACTGAAGCTTTCTTT
CDR3 protein: CASSQGTNTEAFF

J gene: TRBJ2-5
clone size: few
V gene: TRBV7-9
D gene: .
CDR3 DNA: TGTGCCAGCGGGTTGGCCAGCGGAATGGAGACCCAGTACTTC
CDR3 protein: CASGLASGMETQYF

J gene: TRBJ2-2
clone size: .
V gene: TRBV30
D gene: TRBD2
CDR3 DNA: TGTGCCTGGAGTGTACCCAGCGGGGGAGTTGCGAACACCGGGGAGCTGTTTTTT
CDR3 protein: CAWSVPSGGVANTGELFF

J gene: TRBJ2-3
clone size: .
V gene: TRBV19
D gene: .
CDR3 DNA: TGTGCCAGTAGTATAGGAGGGACCAGCACAGATACGCAGTATTTT
CDR3 protein: CASSIGGTSTDTQYF

J gene: TRBJ2-7
clone size: .
V gene: TRBV29-1
D gene: TRBD1
CDR3 DNA: TGCAGCGTTGAAGGCCCGGGACAGGGGAACGAGCAGTACTTC
CDR3 protein: CSVEGPGQGNEQYF

J gene: TRBJ2-5
clone size: few
V gene: TRBV25-1
D gene: .
CDR3 DNA: TGTGCCACCAGGAAGAAAGAGACCCAGTACTTC
CDR3 protein: CATRKKETQYF

J gene: TRBJ2-7
clone size: .
V gene: TRBV15
D gene: .
CDR3 DNA: TGTGCCACCAGCCGGGGACAGACTAGCTCCTACGAGCAGTACTTC
CDR3 protein: CATSRGQTSSYEQYF

J gene: TRBJ1-5
clone size: once
V gene: TRBV30
D gene: .
CDR3 DNA: TGTGCCTGGAGTCAGGGGAATCAGCCCCAGCATTTT
CDR3 protein: CAWSQGNQPQHF

J gene: TRBJ2-7
clone size: .
V gene: TRBV25-1
D gene: .
CDR3 DNA: TGTGCCAGCTCGGACGCGTACGAGCAGTACTTC
CDR3 protein: CASSDAYEQYF

J gene: TRBJ2-1
clone size: .
V gene: TRBV25-1
D gene: .
CDR3 DNA: TGTGCCAGCAGTGACATAGCGGCCGGCTCCTACAATGAGCAGTTCTTC
CDR3 protein: CASSDIAAGSYNEQFF

J gene: TRBJ1-6
clone size: few
V gene: TRBV19
D gene: TRBD1
CDR3 DNA: TGTGCCAGTAGGACCACGGGACAGAATAATTCACCCCTCCACTTT
CDR3 protein: CASRTTGQNNSPLHF

J gene: TRBJ2-1
clone size: .
V gene: TRBV4-2
D gene: .
CDR3 DNA: TGTGCCAGCAGCCAGGGACGTGACAATGAGCAGTTCTTC
CDR3 protein: CASSQGRDNEQFF

J gene: TRBJ2-3
clone size: .
V gene: TRBV6-5
D gene: .
CDR3 DNA: TGTGCCAGCCGCTCCTCCCGGGAGACTATTGACACGCAGTATTTT
CDR3 protein: CASRSSRETIDTQYF

J gene: TRBJ1-1
clone size: .
V gene: TRBV6-5
D gene: .
CDR3 DNA: TGTGCCAGCAGTTACGGGGGGATGAACACTGAAGCTTTCTTT
CDR3 protein: CASSYGGMNTEAFF

J gene: TRBJ2-5
clone size: .
V gene: TRBV15
D gene: TRBD2
CDR3 DNA: TGTGCCACCAGCAGAGGTGTTAGCGGGGGACGTCAAGAGACCCAGTACTTC
CDR3 protein: CATSRGVSGGRQETQYF

J gene: TRBJ1-1
clone size: .
V gene: TRBV9
D gene: .
CDR3 DNA: TGTGCCAGCAGCGGCGAGGGCACTGAAGCTTTCTTT
CDR3 protein: CASSGEGTEAFF

J gene: TRBJ1-1
clone size: .
V gene: TRBV5-4
D gene: TRBD1
CDR3 DNA: TGTGCCAGCAGCCCAGCAACAGGGGGCAACACTGAAGCTTTCTTT
CDR3 protein: CASSPATGGNTEAFF

J gene: TRBJ2-1
clone size: few
V gene: TRBV5-6
D gene: .
CDR3 DNA: TGTGCCAGCAGCTCGTACAATGAGCAGTTCTTC
CDR3 protein: CASSSYNEQFF

J gene: TRBJ1-2
clone size: .
V gene: TRBV20-1
D gene: TRBD1
CDR3 DNA: TGCAGTGCTACCTCGACAGGGGAGGATACCTTC
CDR3 protein: CSATSTGEDTF

J gene: TRBJ2-7
clone size: .
V gene: TRBV2
D gene: .
CDR3 DNA: TGTGCCAGCACCCTCCACGCGGGGGTACCAGGGGATTACGAGCAGTACTTC
CDR3 protein: CASTLHAGVPGDYEQYF

J gene: TRBJ1-1
clone size: .
V gene: TRBV7-9
D gene: .
CDR3 DNA: TGTGCCAGCAGCTTAATTGGGCCCACACCTGAAGCTTTCTTT
CDR3 protein: CASSLIGPTPEAFF

J gene: TRBJ2-1
clone size: .
V gene: TRBV29-1
D gene: TRBD2
CDR3 DNA: TGCAGCGTTGCGGGGGGGAATGAGCAGTTCTTC
CDR3 protein: CSVAGGNEQFF

J gene: TRBJ1-2
clone size: .
V gene: TRBV7-2
D gene: .
CDR3 DNA: TGTGCCAGCAGCTTTCCGGCTCTAGGGGAGAACTATGGCTACACCTTC
CDR3 protein: CASSFPALGENYGYTF

J gene: TRBJ1-6
clone size: once
V gene: TRBV7-9
D gene: .
CDR3 DNA: TGTGCCAGCAGCATAAGGACGGGATACTATAATTCACCCCTCCACTTT
CDR3 protein: CASSIRTGYYNSPLHF

J gene: TRBJ1-2
clone size: .
V gene: TRBV6-5
D gene: TRBD1
CDR3 DNA: TGTGCCAGCAGTCGGACAGGGAGGGATAACGGCTACACCTTC
CDR3 protein: CASSRTGRDNGYTF

J gene: TRBJ2-3
clone size: .
V gene: TRBV4-3
D gene: .
CDR3 DNA: TGCGCCAGCAGCCAAGCCCACGGGGGCCGCACAGATACGCAGTATTTT
CDR3 protein: CASSQAHGGRTDTQYF

J gene: TRBJ2-3
clone size: .
V gene: TRBV5-6
D gene: .
CDR3 DNA: TGTGCCAGCAGCTTGAGGGGGGCCGGCACAGATACGCAGTATTTT
CDR3 protein: CASSLRGAGTDTQYF